The entry below describes one T cell receptor (beta chain). The target antigen is unknown. This entry comes from a study of T cell responses to AZD1222 COVID-19 vaccine. Overall study findings and caveats: Recipients of AZD1222 seropositive at baseline numbered only 6 or 7. Nearly half of spike-specific TCRs reportedly target unmutated variant regions.

Researchers grouped second doses given at about 4 or about 12 weeks into one pool. Measured with immunoSEQ multiplex PCR; TCRdb has only the in-frame clones, and not every one. This sample has around 89,000 clones; approximately 91% occur once, and the top ten carry approximately 5%. V shed 1 base, J shed 2 bases, and the junction held 5 bases outside the gene matches. The germline CDR1 and CDR2 sequences are LNHNV and YYDKDF (reference sequence). The CDR3 has 16 residues. This TCR was recovered from an adult who received the AZD1222 COVID-19 vaccine. This chain joins TRBV15 and TRBJ1-5, with 7 positions matching TRBD1. Specimen: peripheral blood, collected 28 days after the second AZD1222 dose. CDR3 nucleotides: TGTGCCACCAGCAGAGGGACAGGCGTGGGCAATCAGCCCCAGCATTTT. The encoded protein is CATSRGTGVGNQPQHF.